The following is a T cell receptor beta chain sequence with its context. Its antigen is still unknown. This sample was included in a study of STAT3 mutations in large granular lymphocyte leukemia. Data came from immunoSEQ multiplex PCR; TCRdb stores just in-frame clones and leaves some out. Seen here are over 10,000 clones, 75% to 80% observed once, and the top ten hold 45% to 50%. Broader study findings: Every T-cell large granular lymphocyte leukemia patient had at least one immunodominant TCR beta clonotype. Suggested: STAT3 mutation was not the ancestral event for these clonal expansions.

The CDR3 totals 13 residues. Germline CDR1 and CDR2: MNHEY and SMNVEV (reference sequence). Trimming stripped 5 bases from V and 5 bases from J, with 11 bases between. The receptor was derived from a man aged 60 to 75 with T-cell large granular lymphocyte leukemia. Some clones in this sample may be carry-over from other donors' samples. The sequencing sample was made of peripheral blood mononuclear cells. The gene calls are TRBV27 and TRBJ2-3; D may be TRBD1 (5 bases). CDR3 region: CASSDSLEDTQYF. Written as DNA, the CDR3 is TGTGCCAGCAGTGACAGTTTAGAAGATACGCAGTATTTT.